This T cell receptor (beta chain) was obtained from a study of OX40 agonist ivuxolimab in advanced cancers. In terms of the full investigation: Ivuxolimab, which targeted the costimulatory receptor OX40 (CD134), was an agonistic, fully human IgG2 monoclonal antibody. The paper covers the monotherapy dose-escalation part of the phase I ivuxolimab trial, which included N ≈ 50 patients. Among the roughly 54 dose-escalation patients, about 20 had hepatocellular carcinoma, roughly 15 melanoma, 9 renal cell carcinoma and 9 head and neck cancer. The dose-escalation cohort was about 87% male with a mean age of roughly 62 years, ranging from roughly 20 to 85. Peripheral TCRbeta sequencing aimed to test whether ivuxolimab altered TCR sequence diversity and caused clonal T-cell expansion. Prior anti-PD-1, anti-PD-L1 or anti-CTLA-4 therapy was permitted, and checkpoint inhibitors had been received by 30% to 40% of dose-escalation patients. Three dose-escalation patients achieved partial responses, one with hepatocellular carcinoma and two with cutaneous melanoma. Intravenous ivuxolimab was administered to patients every 2 weeks at six dose levels: 0.01, 0.1, 0.3, 1.5, 3 and 10 mg/kg. On the study overall, not on this receptor specifically: Clonal expansion of both CD4+ and CD8+ blood T cells was observed from baseline to week 6 at doses 0.1 to 3.0 mg/kg. In the 0.1-3.0 mg/kg groups, partial responders had among the lowest normalized peripheral clonal expansion, particularly in CD8+ T cells. After ivuxolimab, CD8+ T cells had more expanded clones than CD4+ T cells on average. The antigen specificity of the clonally expanded peripheral T cells was not determined. Low levels of normalized T-cell clonal expansion were also shown by some nonresponding patients.

The CDR3 spans 17 residues, from the cysteine through the phenylalanine. Here the CDR3 DNA is all that survives: 51 bases in frame from base 1. The germline V gene (reference sequence) sets CDR1 to WNHNN and CDR2 to SYGVQD. Here V drops 6 bases and J drops 2 bases, and the junction holds 12 bases not matched to any gene. Concerning this clone: This clone's antigen is unknown. No much larger clonotype is one base removed from it; base qualities were not supplied.

Patients with a history of autoimmune disease or receiving systemic immunosuppression were excluded from the trial. Peripheral blood for TCR sequencing was collected from all dose cohorts at baseline, on cycle 4 day 1, and on cycle 7 day 1. Samples came from an open-label, multicenter, first-in-human phase I dose-escalation trial of ivuxolimab. Adults with locally advanced or metastatic head and neck squamous cell, hepatocellular, melanoma or renal cell carcinoma were enrolled in the trial. Before TCR sequencing, CD4+ and CD8+ T cells were separately sorted from peripheral blood. For sequencing of the TCRbeta CDR3 region, genomic DNA was extracted from the sorted cells. TCRbeta CDR3 regions were sequenced using the immunoSEQ Assay. As stored in TCRdb, this immuneACCESS dataset retains in-frame rearrangements with V and J assigned. A fraction of the clones does not appear; measured against another copy, unresolved V genes explain less than half of the discrepancy, and the remainder lacks a known reason. The sample yields 48,000 or so clones; 92% were counted once. Less than 7.5% of the sample rests with the top ten.

The sequence came from an adult with an advanced solid tumor such as melanoma, head and neck, liver or kidney cancer. The rearrangement joined TRBV10-1 to TRBJ2-3; the junction holds 9 bases that match TRBD1. Sample: CD4+ or CD8+ T cells sorted from blood, taken in a trial of the OX40 agonist ivuxolimab. The CDR3 reads CASSEGAGTGTTDTQYF. Read as DNA, the sequence is TGCGCCAGCAGCGAGGGTGCCGGGACAGGGACCACAGATACGCAGTATTTT.